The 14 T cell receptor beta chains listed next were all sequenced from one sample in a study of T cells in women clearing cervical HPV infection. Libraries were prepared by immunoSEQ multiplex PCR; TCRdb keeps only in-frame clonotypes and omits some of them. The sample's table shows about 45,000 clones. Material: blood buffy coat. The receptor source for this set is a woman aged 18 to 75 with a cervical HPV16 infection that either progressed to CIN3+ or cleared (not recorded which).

The CDR3 DNA, read in part, is TGCGCCAGCAGCGCGAGCGGGGGGGAGGATACG. It yields the protein CASSASGGEDT. The full-length CDR3 reads as CASSASGGEDTQYF. This sequence joins TRBV5-1 and TRBJ2-3; 10 bases are shared with TRBD2. The missing CDR3 end, 3 residues past where the read stops, is filled in from the germline J gene. With 4 bases clipped from V and 6 bases from J, the junction kept 5 bases outside the gene matches. This CDR3 contains 14 residues. The germline CDR1 and CDR2 sequences are SGHRS and YFSETQ.

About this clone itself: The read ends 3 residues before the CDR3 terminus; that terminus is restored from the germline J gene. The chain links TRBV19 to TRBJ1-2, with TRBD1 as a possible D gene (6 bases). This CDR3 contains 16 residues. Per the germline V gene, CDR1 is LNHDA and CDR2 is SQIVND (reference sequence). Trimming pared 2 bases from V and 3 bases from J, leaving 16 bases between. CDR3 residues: CASSIKSVRTDYGYTF. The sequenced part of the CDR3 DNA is TGTGCCAGTAGTATAAAAAGTGTAAGGACAGACTATGGC.

This CDR3 is CASQTSGRETQYF. CDR3 DNA (partial): TGCGCCAGCCAGACTAGCGGGAGAGAGACC. The chain links TRBV5-1 to TRBJ2-5, with 12 bases lining up with TRBD2. The read gets to within 3 residues of the CDR3 end, and the germline J gene fills in the rest. After removal of 7 bases from V and 4 bases from J, the junction contained 2 bases not matched to a gene. This CDR3 is built from 13 residues. CDR1 is SGHRS, CDR2 YFSETQ, per germline.

The DNA read from the CDR3 is TGCGCCAGCAGCCCGGGGATAATTGGGGAGGCCTACGAG. Protein: CASSPGIIGEAYE. The whole CDR3 sequence is CASSPGIIGEAYEQYF. The chain employs TRBV4-1 and TRBJ2-7; possible D gene TRBD2, 6 bases. From the germline J gene comes the end of the CDR3, since the read stops 3 residues before it. The CDR3 consists of 16 residues. CDR1 is MGHRA and CDR2 is YSYEKL in the germline V gene. V was shortened by 4 bases and J by 2 bases, with 18 bases between the two germline ends.

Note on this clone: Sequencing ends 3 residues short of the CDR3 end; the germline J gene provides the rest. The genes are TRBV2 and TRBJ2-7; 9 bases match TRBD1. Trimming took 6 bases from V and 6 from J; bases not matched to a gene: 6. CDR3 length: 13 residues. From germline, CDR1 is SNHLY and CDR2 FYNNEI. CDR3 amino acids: CASRGTGWPEQYF. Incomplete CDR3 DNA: TGTGCCAGCAGGGGGACAGGGTGGCCCGAG.

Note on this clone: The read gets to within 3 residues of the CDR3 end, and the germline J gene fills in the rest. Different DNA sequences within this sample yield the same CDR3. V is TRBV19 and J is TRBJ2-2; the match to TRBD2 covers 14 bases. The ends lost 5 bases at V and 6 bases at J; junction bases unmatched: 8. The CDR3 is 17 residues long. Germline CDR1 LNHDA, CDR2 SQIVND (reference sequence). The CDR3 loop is CASSATSGRGGAGELFF. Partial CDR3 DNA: TGTGCCAGTAGTGCGACTAGCGGGAGGGGTGGAGCCGGGGAG.

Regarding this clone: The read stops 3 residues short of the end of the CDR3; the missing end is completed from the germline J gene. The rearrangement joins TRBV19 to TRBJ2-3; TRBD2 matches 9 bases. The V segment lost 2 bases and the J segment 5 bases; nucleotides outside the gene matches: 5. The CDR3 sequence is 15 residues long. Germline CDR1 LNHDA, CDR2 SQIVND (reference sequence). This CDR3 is CASSISSGSLDTQYF. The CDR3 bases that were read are TGTGCCAGTAGTATAAGTAGCGGGAGTCTAGATACG.

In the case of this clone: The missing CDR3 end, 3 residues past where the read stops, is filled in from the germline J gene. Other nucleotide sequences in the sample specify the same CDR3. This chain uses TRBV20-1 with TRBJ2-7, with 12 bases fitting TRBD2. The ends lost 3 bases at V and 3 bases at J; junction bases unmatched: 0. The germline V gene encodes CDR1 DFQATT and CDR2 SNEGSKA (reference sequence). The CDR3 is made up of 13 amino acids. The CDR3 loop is CSARGLAGYEQYF. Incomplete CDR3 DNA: TGCAGTGCTAGGGGACTAGCGGGCTACGAG.

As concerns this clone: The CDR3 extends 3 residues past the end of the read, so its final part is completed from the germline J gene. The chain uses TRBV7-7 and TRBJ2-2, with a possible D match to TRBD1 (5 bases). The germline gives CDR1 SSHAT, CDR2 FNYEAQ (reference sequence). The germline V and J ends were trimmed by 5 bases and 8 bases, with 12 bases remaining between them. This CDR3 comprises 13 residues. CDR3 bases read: TGTGCCAGCAGCCTCAGGGTGGGGGGGGAG. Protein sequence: CASSLRVGGE. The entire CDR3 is CASSLRVGGELFF. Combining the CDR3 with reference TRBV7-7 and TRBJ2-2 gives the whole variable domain GAGVSQSPRYKVTKRGQDVTLRCDPISSHATLYWYQQALGQGPEFLTYFNYEAQPDKSGLPSDRFSAERPEGSISTLTIQRTEQRDSAMYRCASSLRVGGELFFGEGSRLTVL.

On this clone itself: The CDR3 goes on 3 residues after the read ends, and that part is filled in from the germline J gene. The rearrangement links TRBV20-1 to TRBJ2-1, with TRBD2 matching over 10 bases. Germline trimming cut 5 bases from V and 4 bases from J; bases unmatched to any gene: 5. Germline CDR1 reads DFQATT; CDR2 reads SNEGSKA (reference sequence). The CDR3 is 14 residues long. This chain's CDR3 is CSAGRTSGYNEQFF. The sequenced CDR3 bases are TGCAGTGCTGGGCGGACTAGCGGATACAATGAG.

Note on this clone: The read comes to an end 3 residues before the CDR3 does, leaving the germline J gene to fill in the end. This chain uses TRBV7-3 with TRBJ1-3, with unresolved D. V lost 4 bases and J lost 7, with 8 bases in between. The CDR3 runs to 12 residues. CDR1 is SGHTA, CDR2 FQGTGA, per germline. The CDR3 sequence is CASSSKVNTIYF. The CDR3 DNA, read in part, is TGTGCCAGCAGCTCAAAGGTGAACACC.

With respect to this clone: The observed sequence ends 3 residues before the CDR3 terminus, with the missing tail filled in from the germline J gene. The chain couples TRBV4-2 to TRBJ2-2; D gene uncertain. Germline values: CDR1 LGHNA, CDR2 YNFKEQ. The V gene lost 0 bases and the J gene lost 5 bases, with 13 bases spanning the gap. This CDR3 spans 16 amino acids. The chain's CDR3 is CASSQDFGDTTGELFF. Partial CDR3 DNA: TGTGCCAGCAGCCAAGATTTCGGAGACACAACCGGGGAG.

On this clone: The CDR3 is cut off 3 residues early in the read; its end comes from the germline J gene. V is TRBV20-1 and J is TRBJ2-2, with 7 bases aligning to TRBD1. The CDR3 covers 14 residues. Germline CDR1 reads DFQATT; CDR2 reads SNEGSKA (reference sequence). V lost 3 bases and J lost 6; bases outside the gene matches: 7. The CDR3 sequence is CSARKRGLSGELFF. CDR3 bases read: TGCAGTGCTAGGAAAAGGGGGCTATCCGGGGAG.

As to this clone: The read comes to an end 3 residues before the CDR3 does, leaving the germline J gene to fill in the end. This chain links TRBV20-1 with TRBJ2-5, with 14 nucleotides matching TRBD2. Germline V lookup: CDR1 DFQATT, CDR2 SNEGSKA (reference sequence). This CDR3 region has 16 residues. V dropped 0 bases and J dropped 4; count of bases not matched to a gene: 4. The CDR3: CSARERTSGGLETQYF. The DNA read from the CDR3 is TGCAGTGCTAGAGAAAGGACTAGCGGGGGGTTAGAGACC.